These 12 T cell receptor beta chains share one sample of origin, sequenced in a study of blood T cells in healthy people across ages. Primed by a sample-barcoded 5' primer and a J-beta primer mix, a second PCR proceeded for roughly 6 to 12 cycles. TCRdb independently ran MiXCR on the 5' RACE reads; one entry per CDR3 protein. Here the sample spans around 670,000 distinct CDR3 sequences, approximately 30% being singletons. The sequencing sample was made of blood. All receptors come from a woman older than 75 in good health.

Concerning this clonotype itself: Since a much larger clone is just one base distant, this may be a read error. This chain uses TRBV6-2 or TRBV6-3 with TRBJ1-1; D gene ambiguous. CDR1 is MNHEY and CDR2 is SVGEGT in the germline V gene. This CDR3 has 12 amino acids. The CDR3 sequence is CAGSTVGGGAFF. The CDR3 bases are TGTGCCGGCAGTACGGTGGGAGGTGGAGCTTTCTTT.

The sample holds many counts of this clonotype. Given a much more abundant clone one base away, this may be a read error. The rearrangement uses TRBV5-1 and TRBJ2-1; 12 nucleotides align to TRBD2. The DNA matches TRBJ2-7 better at its end, which makes the J call doubtful. This CDR3 spans 18 amino acids. Germline lookup yields CDR1 SGHRS and CDR2 YFSETQ. The CDR3 region is CASSFGLAGSSSYNEQYF. CDR3 DNA sequence: TGCGCCAGCAGCTTCGGACTAGCGGGGAGTAGCTCCTACAATGAGCAGTACTTC.

This clonotype was found a few times. This clone may be a read error of a much larger clone one base away. The chain couples TRBV7-2 to TRBJ2-1; 7 nucleotides line up with TRBD1. V shed 5 bases, J shed 10 bases, and the junction held 11 bases outside the gene matches. The CDR3 totals 14 residues. Germline V lookup: CDR1 SGHTA, CDR2 FQGNSA. CDR3 loop: CASSRTDRFYEQFF. The CDR3 nucleotides are TGTGCCAGCAGCAGAACGGACAGGTTCTACGAGCAGTTCTTC.

The chain carries TRBV7-8 and TRBJ1-1; 10 bases are shared with TRBD1. Unmatched junction bases numbered 10, after V lost 5 bases and J lost 7 bases. CDR3 size: 15 residues. The V gene's germline CDR1 is SGHVS and CDR2 FQNEAQ. The CDR3 region is CASSHRRTGGNEAFF. Here the CDR3 DNA reads TGTGCCAGCAGCCACCGGAGGACAGGGGGAAATGAAGCTTTCTTT.

This clonotype was found many times. The chain employs TRBV30 and TRBJ1-2; D possibly corresponds to TRBD1 (5 bases). CDR1 is GTSNPN and CDR2 is SVGIG in the germline V gene (reference sequence). The length of the CDR3 is 12 residues. Deletions cut 5 bases from V and 0 bases from J, with 7 bases between. This chain's CDR3 is CAWLTANYGYTF. CDR3 in DNA: TGTGCCTGGCTGACAGCTAACTATGGCTACACCTTC.

This chain connects TRBV5-6 to TRBJ1-2; TRBD1 matches at 9 bases. Germline V gene sequence: CDR1 SGHDT, CDR2 YYEEEE. The junction had 11 bases not matched to a gene; V was cut back by 3 bases and J by 8 bases. The CDR3 length is 15 residues. CDR3 in DNA: TGTGCCAGCAGCTGGGGACAGGGCCGCGCGAAGGGCTACACCTTC. This gives the protein CASSWGQGRAKGYTF.

This clonotype showed up many times. The V call is TRBV13, the J call TRBJ2-5, with unresolved D. V was clipped by 2 bases and J by 5 bases, with 9 bases between them. Germline V gene lookup returns CDR1 PRHDT and CDR2 FYEKMQ (reference sequence). This CDR3 has 13 residues. The chain's CDR3 is CASSLQERETQYF. The CDR3 bases are TGTGCCAGCAGCTTACAGGAGAGGGAGACCCAGTACTTC.

The sample holds a few counts of this clonotype. CDR3 nucleotides: TGTGCCAGCAGTTGGGGGGACCGGCGGGGGGGCAATCAGCCCCAGCATTTT. Protein: CASSWGDRRGGNQPQHF. The gene calls are TRBV6-6 and TRBJ1-5, with a tentative D call TRBD1 (5 bases). V lost 4 bases and J lost 2, with 18 bases in between. CDR3 length equals 17 residues. CDR1 and CDR2 from the germline V gene are MNHNY and SVGAGI (reference sequence).

Worth noting for this clonotype: The junction differs from germline at one of its ends, possibly a read error. V and J are TRBV20-1 and TRBJ1-4; D gene ambiguous. Germline CDR1 reads DFQATT; CDR2 reads SNEGSKA (reference sequence). The CDR3 totals 16 residues. This CDR3 is CSAKASGSATNEELFF. Written as DNA, the CDR3 is TGCAGTGCTAAAGCCTCTGGGAGTGCAACTAATGAAGAACTGTTTTTT.

The sample holds one count of this clonotype. This sequence may be a read error, since a much larger clone differs from it by one base. The chain has TRBV20-1 and TRBJ2-1, with D perhaps TRBD1 (5 bases). Germline V CDR1 and CDR2: DFQATT, SNEGSKA (reference sequence). This CDR3 is 12 amino acids long. This chain's CDR3 is CSVRDQGREQFF. CDR3 bases: TGCAGTGTTAGAGATCAGGGCCGGGAGCAGTTCTTC.

For this clonotype: Just one base apart from a much larger clone, this may be a read error. This sequence joins TRBV10-3 and TRBJ1-2; 11 nucleotides match TRBD1. Germline lookup yields CDR1 ENHRY and CDR2 SYGVKD. CDR3 length equals 13 residues. The CDR3 nucleotides are TGTGCCGTCAGAGGACAGGGGGCAGAGGGCTACACCTTC. Amino acids: CAVRGQGAEGYTF.

This chain joins TRBV10-3 and TRBJ2-5; 7 bases line up with TRBD2. The germline CDR1 and CDR2 sequences are ENHRY and SYGVKD. CDR3 length equals 14 residues. The ends lost 7 bases at V and 5 bases at J; junction bases unmatched: 10. The CDR3 nucleotides are TGTGCCATCAATTCGGCGGGAGCGGATGAGACCCAGTACTTC. It yields the protein CAINSAGADETQYF.